Below are 30 T cell receptor beta chains sequenced from a single sample in a study of cytomegalovirus exposure and HLA in healthy donors. Amplification used 60 Vbeta primers and 13 Jbeta primers. Here immunoSEQ multiplex PCR was the method, and the copy in TCRdb shows in-frame clones only, minus some. The sample has fewer than 150,000 clones, around four fifths seen once. The sample comprised PBMCs. All receptors derive from a woman aged 40-49 years in good health and CMV-seronegative.

The chain has TRBV5-1 and TRBJ2-7, with TRBD2 as a possible D gene (5 bases). In germline, CDR1 is SGHRS, CDR2 YFSETQ. Trimming shortened V by 4 bases and J by 2 bases, and 13 bases separated the two germline ends. This CDR3 comprises 14 residues. The CDR3: CASSPQSGTYEQYF. Written as DNA, the CDR3 is TGCGCCAGCAGCCCACAGTCGGGGACCTACGAGCAGTACTTC.

The chain has TRBV21-1 and TRBJ2-3; whether TRBD1, the table's D call, matches the DNA was not checked. TRBV21-1 is a documented pseudogene. The CDR3 extends over 17 amino acids. DNA of the CDR3: TGTGCCAGCAGCAAACAGGGGACAGGGGGAATCACAGATACGCAGTATTTT. Amino acid sequence: CASSKQGTGGITDTQYF.

The V and J genes are TRBV5-6 and TRBJ1-1; the D gene is possibly TRBD1 (5 bases). Germline CDR1 SGHDT, CDR2 YYEEEE. The CDR3 totals 14 residues. V was cut by 0 bases and J by 4 bases, with 10 bases left in between. CDR3 amino acids: CASSLAGGSTEAFF. In DNA, the CDR3 is TGTGCCAGCAGCTTGGCCGGGGGGAGCACTGAAGCTTTCTTT.

The sample holds one count of this clone. The chain has TRBV7-2 and TRBJ1-3; 7 positions agree with TRBD1. This CDR3 is 15 amino acids long. The germline V gene has CDR1 SGHTA and CDR2 FQGNSA. V was clipped by 5 bases and J by 3 bases; unmatched bases: 7. CDR3 bases: TGTGCCAGCAGCCAGACAGGGACTTTTGGAAACACCATATATTTT. As protein: CASSQTGTFGNTIYF.

This chain joins TRBV28 and TRBJ1-1, with 7 bases fitting TRBD1. Germline CDR1 is MDHEN and CDR2 is SYDVKM. Trimming at V came to 4 bases and at J to 4 bases, leaving 9 bases not matched to a gene. The length of the CDR3 is 15 residues. In DNA form, the CDR3 reads TGTGCCAGCAGTTCGAATCAGGGGGGAGGCACTGAAGCTTTCTTT. Amino acids: CASSSNQGGGTEAFF. Looking up the rest from reference TRBV28 and TRBJ1-1 gives the full variable domain: DVKVTQSSRYLVKRTGEKVFLECVQDMDHENMFWYRQDPGLGLRLIYFSYDVKMKEKGDIPEGYSVSREKKERFSLILESASTNQTSMYLCASSSNQGGGTEAFFGQGTRLTVV.

The chain combines TRBV7-8 with TRBJ2-5; TRBD1 is a possible D gene (6 bases). The germline V gene encodes CDR1 SGHVS and CDR2 FQNEAQ. V lost 6 bases to trimming and J lost 2 bases, with 16 bases between them. The CDR3 is made up of 15 amino acids. CDR3 sequence reads: CASRRRRGSQETQYF. The CDR3 DNA reads as TGTGCCAGCAGACGCCGCAGGGGAAGTCAAGAGACCCAGTACTTC.

The chain recombines TRBV5-6 with TRBJ2-7; 8 bases fit TRBD1. J lost 5 bases, V lost 4 bases, and 5 bases had no gene match. In germline, CDR1 is SGHDT, CDR2 YYEEEE. CDR3 length: 13 residues. CDR3 amino acids: CASSQQGVHEQYF. The CDR3 DNA reads TGTGCCAGCAGCCAACAGGGGGTTCACGAGCAGTACTTC.

The chain is built from TRBV7-8 and TRBJ2-1, with 7 bases matching TRBD1. V gave up 5 bases and J gave up 6 bases; unmatched junction bases: 13. The CDR3 extends over 16 amino acids. Germline CDR1 and CDR2: SGHVS and FQNEAQ. This CDR3 reads CASSPQMDRTSNEQFF. The CDR3 DNA is TGTGCCAGCAGCCCACAAATGGACAGGACATCCAATGAGCAGTTCTTC.

This sequence joins TRBV7-3 and TRBJ1-2, with 8 nucleotides matching TRBD1. CDR1 and CDR2 from the germline V gene are SGHTA and FQGTGA. Trimming removed 5 bases from V and 3 bases from J; junction bases left unmatched: 2. There are 13 residues in the CDR3. The CDR3 reads CASSAQGDYGYTF. In nucleotides, the CDR3 is TGTGCCAGCAGCGCACAGGGGGACTATGGCTACACCTTC. Using reference TRBV7-3 and TRBJ1-2 for the parts outside the CDR3, the full variable domain is GAGVSQTPSNKVTEKGKYVELRCDPISGHTALYWYRQSLGQGPEFLIYFQGTGAADDSGLPNDRFFAVRPEGSVSTLKIQRTERGDSAVYLCASSAQGDYGYTFGSGTRLTVV.

This clone was recorded once. V gene TRBV12-2 combines with J gene TRBJ2-1; TRBD1, the table's D call, lacks a check against the DNA. TRBV12-2 is listed as a pseudogene. The CDR3 has 14 residues. CDR3: CASRSGTGFYEQFF. DNA of the CDR3: TGTGCAAGTCGCTCCGGGACAGGGTTTTATGAGCAGTTCTTC.

The J gene is TRBJ2-7, the V gene TRBV6-6; D is perhaps TRBD2 (6 bases). V lost 0 bases to trimming and J lost 0 bases, with 6 bases between them. This CDR3 has 14 residues. CDR1 and CDR2 (germline): MNHNY, SVGAGI (reference sequence). CDR3 in DNA: TGTGCCAGCAGTTACTCCGGGAGCTCCTACGAGCAGTACTTC. Its translation: CASSYSGSSYEQYF.

The chain carries TRBV4-2 and TRBJ2-5; 10 bases align to TRBD2. After removal of 3 bases from V and 5 bases from J, the junction contained 9 bases not matched to a gene. Germline values: CDR1 LGHNA, CDR2 YNFKEQ. The CDR3 extends over 16 amino acids. For the CDR3, the DNA is TGTGCCAGCAGCCAGAGCGGGGGGGCCCCGTTGGAGACCCAGTACTTC. The encoded protein is CASSQSGGAPLETQYF.

The chain joins TRBV19 to TRBJ2-4, with D perhaps TRBD1 (7 bases). The length of the CDR3 is 16 residues. Per the germline V gene, CDR1 is LNHDA and CDR2 is SQIVND (reference sequence). V shed 6 bases and J shed 6 bases, with 21 bases lying between them. The CDR3 DNA follows: TGTGCCAGTAGGGGGAACGCGGGGACAGATAGAAACATTCAGTACTTC. Its translation: CASRGNAGTDRNIQYF.

V usage is TRBV7-8 and J usage is TRBJ1-2; the D gene is possibly TRBD1 (5 bases). Trimming shortened V by 5 bases and J by 4 bases, and 20 bases separated the two germline ends. This CDR3 has 16 amino acids. The germline gives CDR1 SGHVS, CDR2 FQNEAQ. CDR3 protein: CASSGETAGGFYGYTF. The DNA of the CDR3 is TGTGCCAGCAGCGGAGAGACGGCCGGGGGGTTCTATGGCTACACCTTC.

The chain joins TRBV7-2 to TRBJ1-5; a weak D match, TRBD1 (5 bases). The CDR3 sequence is 15 residues long. Germline V CDR1 and CDR2: SGHTA, FQGNSA. V gave up 3 bases and J gave up 0 bases, with 9 bases separating them. The CDR3 is CASSFKGDSNQPQHF. The CDR3 nucleotides are TGTGCCAGCAGCTTCAAAGGGGATAGCAATCAGCCCCAGCATTTT. The full variable domain, with the rest looked up from reference TRBV7-2 and TRBJ1-5, is GAGVSQSPSNKVTEKGKDVELRCDPISGHTALYWYRQSLGQGLEFLIYFQGNSAPDKSGLPSDRFSAERTGGSVSTLTIQRTQQEDSAVYLCASSFKGDSNQPQHFGDGTRLSIL.

This clone came up once. Germline and junction disagree at one end, which may indicate a read error. The chain carries TRBV9 and TRBJ1-1, with 8 nucleotides matching TRBD1. Per the germline V gene, CDR1 is SGDLS and CDR2 is YYNGEE. The CDR3 has 17 amino acids. The CDR3: CASNVDLVGTGRDEAFF. Written as DNA, the CDR3 is TGTGCCAGCAACGTAGATCTGGTAGGGACAGGCCGGGATGAAGCTTTCTTT.

The V and J genes are TRBV19 and TRBJ2-2; possibly TRBD1 for D (6 bases). CDR3 length: 14 amino acids. CDR1 is LNHDA, CDR2 SQIVND, per germline (reference sequence). V was clipped by 5 bases and J by 1 base, with 8 bases between them. The chain's CDR3 is CASSWGQNTGELFF. The CDR3 DNA sequence: TGTGCCAGTAGTTGGGGGCAGAACACCGGGGAGCTGTTTTTT.

This clone was detected once. The chain uses TRBV9 and TRBJ2-5; 10 positions agree with TRBD2. Trimming took 4 bases from V and 5 from J; bases not matched to a gene: 5. Germline CDR1 SGDLS, CDR2 YYNGEE. This CDR3 contains 14 residues. The CDR3 DNA sequence: TGTGCCAGCAGCCTAACTAGCGGGGACGAGACCCAGTACTTC. Translated: CASSLTSGDETQYF.

The V call is TRBV2, the J call TRBJ1-3, with D possibly TRBD1 on 6 matching bases. The CDR3 runs 16 residues. V was shortened by 0 bases and J by 2 bases, with 11 bases between the two germline ends. The germline V gene encodes CDR1 SNHLY and CDR2 FYNNEI. The CDR3 nucleotides are TGTGCCAGCAGTGAAGCGCGCAGGGGAGCTGGAAACACCATATATTTT. The encoded protein is CASSEARRGAGNTIYF.

The V and J genes are TRBV7-2 and TRBJ2-2; D might be TRBD1 (6 bases). The CDR3 sequence is 16 residues long. With 11 bases removed from V and 3 bases from J, the gap between germline ends came to 22 bases. Germline CDR1 SGHTA, CDR2 FQGNSA. CDR3 sequence: CAADSAGERYTGELFF. The DNA of the CDR3 is TGTGCCGCCGACTCGGCAGGGGAACGCTACACCGGGGAGCTGTTTTTT.

This clone was found a few times. The chain has TRBV10-3 and TRBJ1-3, with 7 nucleotides matching TRBD1. The CDR3 consists of 17 residues. From germline, CDR1 is ENHRY and CDR2 SYGVKD. J was trimmed by 8 bases and V by 6 bases; bases with no gene match: 19. CDR3 in amino acids: CAISPSPPGQVGYTIYF. The DNA of the CDR3 is TGTGCCATCAGCCCAAGCCCCCCCGGACAGGTTGGGTACACCATATATTTT.

The rearrangement links TRBV6-4 to TRBJ1-2, with 11 bases lining up with TRBD1. CDR1 is MRHNA and CDR2 is SNTAGT in the germline V gene. Germline trimming cut 6 bases from V and 3 bases from J; bases unmatched to any gene: 3. The CDR3 totals 14 residues. This CDR3 reads CASRGTGGDYGYTF. CDR3 in DNA: TGTGCCAGCAGAGGGACAGGGGGGGACTATGGCTACACCTTC.

The chain carries TRBV4-3 and TRBJ2-5; 9 bases align to TRBD2. The germline CDR1 and CDR2 sequences are LGHNA and YSLEER. The CDR3 consists of 18 residues. V shed 0 bases and J 2 bases; nucleotides not matched to a gene: 10. CDR3 in amino acids: CASSQDLAGRTGQETQYF. The CDR3 nucleotides are TGCGCCAGCAGCCAAGATCTAGCGGGAAGGACCGGACAAGAGACCCAGTACTTC.

This clone was picked up a small number of times. The rearrangement links TRBV9 to TRBJ2-1; TRBD1 agrees at 9 bases. The germline CDR1 and CDR2 sequences are SGDLS and YYNGEE. Trimming took 4 bases from V and 9 from J; bases not matched to a gene: 8. The CDR3 has 14 residues. Here the CDR3 DNA reads TGTGCCAGCAGCCCGGGACAGGGAAGCGGTGAGCAGTTCTTC. Translating it yields CASSPGQGSGEQFF. Full variable domain (outside the CDR3, taken from reference TRBV9 and TRBJ2-1): DSGVTQTPKHLITATGQRVTLRCSPRSGDLSVYWYQQSLDQGLQFLIQYYNGEERAKGNILERFSAQQFPDLHSELNLSSLELGDSALYFCASSPGQGSGEQFFGPGTRLTVL.

With regard to this clone: At one end, the junction sequence differs from germline, possibly due to a read error. The chain employs TRBV7-9 and TRBJ1-1; a possible D gene is TRBD1 (6 bases). From germline, CDR1 is SEHNR and CDR2 FQNEAQ (reference sequence). CDR3 length: 14 residues. CDR3 residues: CSSTGQSLNTEAFF. The CDR3 DNA follows: TGTTCCAGCACTGGACAGAGTTTAAACACTGAAGCTTTCTTT.

The chain employs TRBV7-8 and TRBJ1-2; D gene unclear. This CDR3 is built from 14 residues. Trimming removed 1 base at V and 4 bases at J, with 10 bases between. CDR1 SGHVS and CDR2 FQNEAQ come from the germline V gene. CDR3 sequence: CASSLGLGAYGYTF. The CDR3 bases are TGTGCCAGCAGCTTAGGGCTGGGCGCCTATGGCTACACCTTC.

Regarding this clone: An end of the junction differs from the germline gene, which may be a read error. The V call is TRBV4-1, the J call TRBJ2-7; 7 bases align to TRBD1. Germline V gives CDR1 MGHRA, CDR2 YSYEKL. The CDR3 loop spans 17 amino acids. This CDR3 is CAGSPRAGTVQTYEQYF. CDR3 bases: TGCGCCGGCAGCCCGCGAGCTGGGACAGTCCAGACCTACGAGCAGTACTTC.

The chain combines TRBV18 with TRBJ1-1, with a weak D call TRBD1 (6 bases). Per germline, CDR1 KGHSH and CDR2 LQKENI. The CDR3 length is 18 residues. Deletions cut 2 bases from V and 1 base from J, with 20 bases between. DNA for the CDR3: TGTGCCAGCTCACCATATCCCCCTGGAACAGGGCAGAACACTGAAGCTTTCTTT. Its translation is CASSPYPPGTGQNTEAFF.

This rearrangement joins TRBV5-1 to TRBJ2-1; TRBD2 is a possible D gene (6 bases). Per the germline V gene, CDR1 is SGHRS and CDR2 is YFSETQ. The CDR3 sequence is 12 residues long. V shed 4 bases and J shed 9 bases, with 11 bases lying between them. Here the CDR3 DNA reads TGCGCCAGCAGCATGCCGGGACTTGAGCAGTTCTTC. It yields the protein CASSMPGLEQFF.

V usage is TRBV7-3 and J usage is TRBJ1-1; possible D gene TRBD1, 5 bases. Germline loops: CDR1 SGHTA, CDR2 FQGTGA. The CDR3 spans 15 residues. V dropped 2 bases and J dropped 5 bases, with 15 bases sitting between them. The CDR3 protein is CASSLYGLRGTEAFF. The DNA of the CDR3 is TGTGCCAGCAGCTTATATGGGCTTAGGGGAACTGAAGCTTTCTTT.